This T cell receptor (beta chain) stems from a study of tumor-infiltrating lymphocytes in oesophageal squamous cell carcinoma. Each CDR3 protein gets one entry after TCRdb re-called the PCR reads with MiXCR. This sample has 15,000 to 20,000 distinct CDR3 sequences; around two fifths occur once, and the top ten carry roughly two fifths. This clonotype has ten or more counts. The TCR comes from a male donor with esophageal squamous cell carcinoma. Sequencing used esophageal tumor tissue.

In DNA form, the CDR3 reads TGTGCCAGCAGTTACGGGGTTCTCAATGAGCAGTACTTC. This gives the protein CASSYGVLNEQYF. V and J are TRBV6-6 and TRBJ2-7; no clear D. The V end was cut by 2 bases, the J end by 7 bases, with 12 bases between. This CDR3 comprises 13 residues. CDR1 is MNHNY, CDR2 SVGAGI, per germline (reference sequence).